Listed here are 26 T cell receptor beta chains from one sample, sequenced in a study of post-analysis software for immune sequencing data. Study-level results: In patients, TRBV5-6, TRBV5-1 and TRBV20-1 belonged to roughly five TRBV segments found more frequently than in controls.

No antigen is known for these receptors. Unique molecular identifiers had been added to the TCR beta cDNA libraries. TCRdb ran MiXCR on the PCR reads and lists one entry per CDR3 protein. Of approximately 730,000 distinct CDR3 sequences detected, more than 45% appear once; the ten largest clones hold approximately 4.4%. Sequencing used blood. The receptors here all came from a girl between 5 and 17 years old with multiple sclerosis.

The chain links TRBV12-3 or TRBV12-4 to TRBJ2-5; no definite D call. The closer fit of TRBJ2-7 to the DNA end suggests the J call may be wrong. This CDR3 contains 14 residues. Here the CDR3 DNA reads TGTGCCAGCAGCGATCAGACGGGCACCTACGAGCAGTACTTC. Amino acids: CASSDQTGTYEQYF.

This clonotype has just a few counts. The J gene is TRBJ2-5, the V gene TRBV12-3 or TRBV12-4; TRBD2 is a possible D gene (6 bases). TRBJ2-7 matches the DNA end more closely, so the J call is doubtful. This CDR3 has 18 residues. CDR3 loop: CASSFRKSTRGESYEQYF. In DNA form, the CDR3 reads TGTGCCAGCAGTTTCCGAAAGTCCACCCGCGGGGAGAGCTACGAGCAGTACTTC.

The V gene is TRBV29-1, the J gene TRBJ2-5; 16 bases agree with TRBD2. The CDR3 sequence is 16 residues long. The germline V gene encodes CDR1 SQVTM and CDR2 ANQGSEA. The J segment lost 5 bases and the V segment lost 4 bases, leaving 7 bases of the junction unmatched. As DNA, the CDR3 is TGCAGCGTTGGGGGACTAGCGGGAGGGCTCGGGGAGACCCAGTACTTC. It yields the protein CSVGGLAGGLGETQYF.

This clonotype was found a few times. V usage is TRBV6-5 and J usage is TRBJ1-1; no firm D call. Germline CDR1 is MNHEY and CDR2 is SVGAGI. V lost 9 bases and J 0 bases, leaving 14 bases between the germline ends. The CDR3 loop spans 14 amino acids. The CDR3 DNA is TGTGCCAGTAGACGTGCTCGGGTGAACACTGAAGCTTTCTTT. It translates to CASRRARVNTEAFF.

This clonotype has just one count. The chain joins TRBV10-3 to TRBJ1-1; 12 bases are shared with TRBD1. The CDR3 is made up of 17 amino acids. Trimming removed 0 bases from V and 8 bases from J; junction bases left unmatched: 10. Looked up from germline, CDR1 is ENHRY and CDR2 is SYGVKD. The CDR3: CAISESRGQGALPEAFF. CDR3 DNA sequence: TGTGCCATCAGTGAGTCGAGGGGACAGGGGGCTCTCCCCGAAGCTTTCTTT.

This clonotype was seen a handful of times. As DNA, the CDR3 is TGCGCCAGCAGCCAAGACGGAGAGCAGTTCTTC. As protein: CASSQDGEQFF. This chain connects TRBV4-3 to TRBJ2-1; D unresolved. V lost 0 bases, J lost 10 bases, and 4 bases lay in between. Germline CDR1 LGHNA, CDR2 YSLEER. CDR3 length: 11 amino acids.

This clonotype has only a few counts. V gene TRBV20-1 combines with J gene TRBJ2-5; a weak D match, TRBD2 (5 bases). This CDR3 has 13 amino acids. Germline V gene sequence: CDR1 DFQATT, CDR2 SNEGSKA (reference sequence). The germline V and J ends were trimmed by 1 base and 3 bases, with 9 bases remaining between them. Written as DNA, the CDR3 is TGCAGTGCTAGAGGGACTCCTGAAGAGACCCAGTACTTC. It specifies CSARGTPEETQYF.

J is TRBJ2-7 and V is TRBV5-1; the D gene is possibly TRBD2 (5 bases). The CDR3 has 13 amino acids. CDR1 and CDR2 from the germline V gene are SGHRS and YFSETQ. The ends were cut back, 4 bases at V and 3 bases at J, with 11 bases in the middle. The CDR3 region has the DNA TGCGCCAGCAGCGCCGGGATCAACTACGAGCAGTACTTC. Amino acids: CASSAGINYEQYF.

This chain links TRBV7-9 with TRBJ2-2, with a tentative D call TRBD2 (6 bases). Deletions cut 6 bases from V and 4 bases from J, with 18 bases between. The germline V gene has CDR1 SEHNR and CDR2 FQNEAQ (reference sequence). This CDR3 contains 16 residues. The CDR3: CASSRAGLPSTGELFF. CDR3 nucleotide sequence: TGTGCCAGCAGTCGGGCGGGACTGCCGAGCACCGGGGAGCTGTTTTTT.

The CDR3 here is CASSLSISGLILETQYF. The CDR3, as DNA: TGTGCCAGCAGTTTATCAATATCGGGACTAATTTTGGAGACCCAGTACTTC. The V and J genes are TRBV28 and TRBJ2-5, with 7 bases that match TRBD2. V lost 1 base to trimming and J lost 5 bases; unmatched junction nucleotides: 13. The germline CDR1 and CDR2 sequences are MDHEN and SYDVKM. There are 17 residues in the CDR3.

The rearrangement links TRBV9 to TRBJ2-5; D is undetermined. Trimming pared 0 bases from V and 5 bases from J, leaving 14 bases between. The CDR3 loop spans 15 amino acids. CDR1 is SGDLS and CDR2 is YYNGEE in the germline V gene. The CDR3 spells CASSVGPPGGETQYF. The CDR3, as DNA: TGTGCCAGCAGCGTAGGGCCGCCGGGTGGCGAGACCCAGTACTTC.

About this clonotype: One end of the junction fails to match germline, which may point to a read error. The genes are TRBV4-3 and TRBJ2-7, with 9 bases identical to TRBD1. Looked up from germline, CDR1 is LGHNA and CDR2 is YSLEER. The CDR3 contains 14 residues. The CDR3: CANSQDRGGYEQYF. The CDR3 DNA is TGCGCCAACAGCCAAGACAGGGGGGGTTACGAGCAGTACTTC.

This clonotype has more than one count but fewer than ten. This sequence joins TRBV20-1 and TRBJ2-6; tentatively, D is TRBD2 (5 bases). The V and J ends lost 4 bases and 3 bases respectively, with 16 bases between them. This CDR3 region has 16 residues. CDR1 is DFQATT and CDR2 is SNEGSKA in the germline V gene (reference sequence). CDR3 loop: CSATRDARDGANVLTF. The CDR3 DNA follows: TGCAGTGCTACAAGAGACGCCCGGGATGGGGCCAACGTCCTGACTTTC.

This chain joins TRBV15 and TRBJ2-1; D unresolved. V lost 1 base and J 8 bases, leaving 6 bases between the germline ends. The CDR3 sequence is 12 residues long. Germline V gene lookup returns CDR1 LNHNV and CDR2 YYDKDF (reference sequence). The CDR3 nucleotides read TGTGCCACCAGCAGAGTTGGGGATGAGCAGTTCTTC. Translating gives CATSRVGDEQFF.

The V gene is TRBV20-1, the J gene TRBJ1-2; a possible D gene is TRBD1 (5 bases). The CDR3 extends over 12 amino acids. V was clipped by 6 bases and J by 6 bases, with 14 bases between them. Germline lookup yields CDR1 DFQATT and CDR2 SNEGSKA (reference sequence). DNA of the CDR3: TGCAGTGCAATCCGGGGGAGGGATGGCTACACCTTC. This gives the protein CSAIRGRDGYTF.

The J gene is TRBJ2-1, the V gene TRBV25-1, with D possibly matching TRBD1 (5 bases). The V and J ends lost 1 base and 7 bases respectively, with 20 bases between them. The CDR3 is made up of 17 amino acids. Germline V gene sequence: CDR1 MGHDK, CDR2 SYGVNS. CDR3 sequence reads: CASSESGRGRTLNEQFF. CDR3 coding DNA: TGTGCCAGCAGTGAATCAGGGCGTGGTCGGACCTTAAATGAGCAGTTCTTC.

V and J are TRBV7-2 and TRBJ1-2, with D perhaps TRBD1 (6 bases). The CDR3 loop spans 14 amino acids. Trimming removed 6 bases at V and 4 bases at J, with 15 bases between. The germline CDR1 and CDR2 sequences are SGHTA and FQGNSA. CDR3: CASSLGGNLYGYTF. The CDR3 nucleotides are TGTGCCAGCAGTTTGGGGGGCAACCTCTATGGCTACACCTTC.

This clonotype has just a few counts. The gene calls are TRBV27 and TRBJ1-5, with 7 bases matching TRBD1. The J segment lost 3 bases and the V segment lost 10 bases, leaving 9 bases of the junction unmatched. The CDR3 is 14 residues long. In germline, CDR1 is MNHEY, CDR2 SMNVEV (reference sequence). This chain's CDR3 is CATKRDSLNQPQHF. The CDR3 DNA follows: TGTGCCACCAAACGGGACAGTCTCAATCAGCCCCAGCATTTT.

This chain uses TRBV20-1 with TRBJ2-3; 12 positions agree with TRBD2. The CDR3 is made up of 20 amino acids. Trimming cost V 5 bases and J 0 bases; bases outside gene matches: 18. The germline V gene has CDR1 DFQATT and CDR2 SNEGSKA (reference sequence). CDR3 nucleotides: TGCAGTGCTCCCCACCAATCAGGCTCTGGACTAGCGGGGAGCACAGATACGCAGTATTTT. The encoded protein is CSAPHQSGSGLAGSTDTQYF.

This clonotype was observed a handful of times. V gene TRBV6-5 combines with J gene TRBJ2-4; 7 nucleotides align to TRBD2. CDR1 is MNHEY and CDR2 is SVGAGI in the germline V gene. V dropped 4 bases and J dropped 5; count of bases not matched to a gene: 5. The CDR3 extends over 14 amino acids. In nucleotides, the CDR3 is TGTGCCAGCAGTTGGGCGGGAGAACAAAACATTCAGTACTTC. Translating gives CASSWAGEQNIQYF.

This clonotype appeared a few times. The chain links TRBV5-1 to TRBJ2-1; weak D call: TRBD2 (5 bases). Germline V gene data show CDR1 as SGHRS and CDR2 as YFSETQ. V was shortened by 3 bases and J by 0 bases, with 13 bases between the two germline ends. The CDR3 extends over 16 amino acids. In DNA form, the CDR3 reads TGCGCCAGCAGCTCACACGGGATTAGCTCCTACAATGAGCAGTTCTTC. It translates to CASSSHGISSYNEQFF.

The chain has TRBV30 and TRBJ2-3, with a tentative D call TRBD2 (5 bases). Trimming removed 7 bases at V and 2 bases at J, with 13 bases between. The CDR3 runs to 13 residues. Germline V lookup: CDR1 GTSNPN, CDR2 SVGIG (reference sequence). For the CDR3, the DNA is TGTGCCTCGGGAAAGGGTGTCACAGATACGCAGTATTTT. It encodes CASGKGVTDTQYF.

This chain connects TRBV12-3 or TRBV12-4 to TRBJ2-1; tentative D call: TRBD2 (5 bases). The CDR3 length is 15 residues. V was trimmed by 5 bases and J by 7 bases, leaving 18 bases between them. DNA of the CDR3: TGTGCCAGCAGTCCCTCTGCGGCGGGTTTGAATGAGCAGTTCTTC. Its translation: CASSPSAAGLNEQFF.

This clonotype was observed a handful of times. The genes are TRBV29-1 and TRBJ2-3, with a weak D call TRBD2 (6 bases). The CDR3 is made up of 15 amino acids. Trimming shortened V by 4 bases and J by 2 bases, and 16 bases separated the two germline ends. Germline loops: CDR1 SQVTM, CDR2 ANQGSEA. In DNA, the CDR3 is TGCAGCGTTGTCGTAGGGAGGAGGACCACAGATACGCAGTATTTT. Residues: CSVVVGRRTTDTQYF.

This clonotype turned up a few times. The gene calls are TRBV6-6 and TRBJ1-2; no firm D call. Germline V gene lookup returns CDR1 MNHNY and CDR2 SVGAGI (reference sequence). The germline V and J ends were trimmed by 6 bases and 0 bases, with 14 bases remaining between them. The CDR3 runs 15 residues. CDR3 region: CASRPSNGANYGYTF. DNA for the CDR3: TGTGCCAGCAGACCCAGTAACGGGGCTAACTATGGCTACACCTTC.

The gene calls are TRBV5-1 and TRBJ2-1; 7 positions agree with TRBD2. The CDR3 runs to 15 residues. The germline gives CDR1 SGHRS, CDR2 YFSETQ. V dropped 2 bases and J dropped 7; count of bases not matched to a gene: 9. The CDR3 protein is CASSFWAGDGNEQFF. The CDR3 nucleotides read TGCGCCAGCAGCTTTTGGGCGGGAGATGGGAATGAGCAGTTCTTC.